One sample yielded the 3 T cell receptor beta chains listed below, sequenced in a study of OX40 agonist ivuxolimab in advanced cancers. TCRdb's table, derived via immunoSEQ multiplex PCR, lists solely in-frame clones and lacks some. The table lists 100,000 or so clones, roughly 90% of them singletons. Sample: CD4+ or CD8+ T cells sorted from blood, taken in a trial of the OX40 agonist ivuxolimab. The receptors shown here come from an adult with an advanced solid tumor such as melanoma, head and neck, liver or kidney cancer.

The chain has TRBV28 and TRBJ2-2; D might be TRBD2 (6 bases). Germline V gives CDR1 MDHEN, CDR2 SYDVKM. This CDR3 is built from 14 residues. Between the trimmed V and J ends, which lost 3 bases and 6 bases, there was a span of 11 bases. The CDR3 nucleotides read TGTGCCAGCAGTTTCTTCTCGGGGGCCGGGGAGCTGTTTTTT. This codes for CASSFFSGAGELFF. Supplemented by reference TRBV28 and TRBJ2-2, the full variable domain reads DVKVTQSSRYLVKRTGEKVFLECVQDMDHENMFWYRQDPGLGLRLIYFSYDVKMKEKGDIPEGYSVSREKKERFSLILESASTNQTSMYLCASSFFSGAGELFFGEGSRLTVL.

The rearrangement links TRBV27 to TRBJ2-7, with a tentative D call TRBD1 (6 bases). The CDR3 has 14 amino acids. Germline V gene lookup returns CDR1 MNHEY and CDR2 SMNVEV (reference sequence). The V end was cut by 5 bases, the J end by 5 bases, with 16 bases between. The CDR3: CASSLRQENNEQYF. CDR3 coding DNA: TGTGCCAGCAGTCTCCGACAGGAGAACAACGAGCAGTACTTC.

The chain uses TRBV29-1 and TRBJ2-1, with 9 bases lining up with TRBD2. Germline trimming cut 7 bases from V and 0 bases from J; bases unmatched to any gene: 4. Germline CDR1 SQVTM, CDR2 ANQGSEA. The CDR3 is 14 amino acids. As DNA, the CDR3 is TGCAGCGCCTTAGCGGGGGCCTCCTACAATGAGCAGTTCTTC. Translated, it gives CSALAGASYNEQFF.